This paragraph covers one TCR beta chain sequence. Its antigen is not known. This sample is part of a study of memory CD4+ T cells and cytomegalovirus serostatus. Overall study: Donors were healthy Belgian adults, 8 to 10 CMV seropositive and around 24 seronegative. Points from the study as a whole: About 40% of the roughly 160 known CMV-associated TCRbeta sequences appeared in CD4+ memory.

The CDR3 spans 15 residues. With 3 bases clipped from V and 7 bases from J, the junction kept 10 bases outside the gene matches. Germline V gene lookup returns CDR1 SGDLS and CDR2 YYNGEE. The authors' processing: Out-of-frame sequences were removed, leaving around 2.2 million distinct TCRbeta sequences. Using immunoSEQ multiplex PCR, the repertoire was profiled, and TCRdb retains in-frame clones only, with some absent. That table supplies the V and J calls and clone size; D and trimming were determined from the DNA. The table shows about 75,000 clones, with around 80% occurring only once. Single viable CD3+CD4+CD8-CD45RO+ cells were sorted as the memory CD4+ T cells. CMV serostatus came from serum IgG against pp150, pp28, p38, p52.

The source material was memory CD4+ T cells from blood. The rearrangement uses TRBV9 and TRBJ2-1, with TRBD2 identical over 7 bases. The source is an adult in good health and CMV-seropositive. The CDR3 DNA follows: TGTGCCAGCAGCGGCGGGGGATGGTGGGAAAATGAGCAGTTCTTC. Encoded protein: CASSGGGWWENEQFF.